This T cell receptor beta chain was recorded in a study of T cell repertoires in aging, cancer and after chemotherapy. The template was genomic DNA from peripheral blood, not RNA. TRB rearrangements spanning V, D and J were amplified using mixed TRB-A/B primers. TCRdb re-derived calls from the multiplex PCR reads in MiXCR, one entry per CDR3 protein. The top ten hold approximately 48% of the sample, which has approximately 3,000 distinct CDR3 sequences, approximately 30% seen once. This receptor was taken from a human donor in good health. Sequenced sample: blood.

Here the CDR3 DNA reads TGTGCCAGCAGTTTAAAAGTGTCCTACGAGCAGTACTTC. Its protein product is CASSLKVSYEQYF. The chain recombines TRBV27 with TRBJ2-7; D is uncertain. Germline assignment: CDR1 MNHEY and CDR2 SMNVEV (reference sequence). The ends were cut back, 2 bases at V and 1 base at J, with 6 bases in the middle. The CDR3 sequence is 13 residues long.